A single TCR beta chain is shown here with its context. Its antigen remains unidentified. The sample originates from a study of T cells after yellow fever vaccination. Turning to the study itself: Fractions of limited cellularity were prepared by means of SMART-Seq v4 Ultra Low Input. Findings and caveats of the study: Across the CD4 and CD8 compartments, a small share of clonotypes was present in both. The bulk population could contribute abundant contaminating clonotypes to FACS-sorted repertoires.

CDR1 MGHRA and CDR2 YSYEKL come from the germline V gene. With V trimmed by 5 bases and J by 4 bases, 2 bases remained unmatched. This CDR3 comprises 13 residues. Template switching by 5'RACE produced TCR cDNA, adding a universal primer site and UMIs. Each CDR3 protein is one row after TCRdb ran MiXCR on the 5' RACE reads. The table includes 400,000 to 450,000 distinct CDR3 sequences, approximately 19% detected once. The rearrangement joins TRBV4-1 to TRBJ2-3; TRBD2 aligns across 8 bases. This receptor was identified in a man younger than 30 who received the YFV17D yellow fever vaccine. The input for sequencing was PBMCs, taken before the yellow fever booster vaccination. CDR3 protein: CASSWTSPDTQYF. The CDR3 nucleotides read TGCGCCAGCAGCTGGACTAGCCCAGATACGCAGTATTTT.